The rows below give T cell receptor beta chains drawn from one sample of a study of T cell responses to AZD1222 COVID-19 vaccine. Sequencing was performed with immunoSEQ multiplex PCR; in TCRdb, only in-frame clones are kept and a portion is missing. The table lists approximately 170,000 clones, approximately 90% of them singletons. The sample here was peripheral blood, taken on day 0 of AZD1222 vaccination. These receptors all stem from an adult in good health. The CDR3 runs from the conserved cysteine through the conserved F or W. A D gene is named only where the DNA matches it firmly. Clone size is given for some rows only: seen once, a few or many times, or a class if the clone is expanded.

TRBV25-1	TRBD2	TRBJ2-7	once	TGTGCCAGCAGTGAATCCGGGGGCGGGAGGGCCAGGGAGCAGTACTTC	CASSESGGGRAREQYF
TRBV9	-	TRBJ2-1	-	TGTGCCAGCAGCGTAGGACTAGTGAAAAGCTCCTACAATGAGCAGTTCTTC	CASSVGLVKSSYNEQFF
TRBV28	-	TRBJ2-6	-	TGTGCCAGCAGGGCCGGACACAGGGCGGCTGGGGCCAACGTCCTGACTTTC	CASRAGHRAAGANVLTF
TRBV7-8	-	TRBJ1-2	-	TGTGCCAGCAGCTCCCGCCCCAGGAGAGCTAACTATGGCTACACCTTC	CASSSRPRRANYGYTF
TRBV19	-	TRBJ2-1	-	TGTGCCAGTAAGGAGACGAGAGACGGCAATGAGCAGTTCTTC	CASKETRDGNEQFF
TRBV5-1	-	TRBJ2-7	-	TGCGCCAGCAGCGCGTCCTACGAGCAGTACTTC	CASSASYEQYF
TRBV3-1/TRBV3-2	-	TRBJ2-3	-	TGTGCCAGCAGCCAAGTACCGGGAGTCAAAACAGATACGCAGTATTTT	CASSQVPGVKTDTQYF
TRBV28	TRBD2	TRBJ2-2	-	TGTGCCAGCAGTTCCCCCATAGCGGGAGGGCCCGGGGAGCTGTTTTTT	CASSSPIAGGPGELFF
TRBV10-3	-	TRBJ2-3	-	TGTGCCATCAGTGAACAGGGGACTAGCACAGATACGCAGTATTTT	CAISEQGTSTDTQYF
TRBV30	TRBD1	TRBJ1-4	-	TGTGCCTGGAGTCCGGGACAGCCAAGGGCAAATGAAAAACTGTTTTTT	CAWSPGQPRANEKLFF
TRBV18	TRBD2	TRBJ2-5	-	TGTGCCAGCTCACCAGGGCTAGCGGAAGAGACCCAGTACTTC	CASSPGLAEETQYF
TRBV5-4	TRBD2	TRBJ2-2	-	TGTGCCAGCAGCTTGGGCGGGAGGGGACACACCGGGGAGCTGTTTTTT	CASSLGGRGHTGELFF
TRBV6-5	-	TRBJ1-3	-	TGTGCCAGCAGTTATGAACGGACTGGAAACACCATATATTTT	CASSYERTGNTIYF
TRBV28	-	TRBJ2-1	-	TGTGCCAGCAGTTCCCAGTTGTACTCCAGCTCCTACAATGAGCAGTTCTTC	CASSSQLYSSSYNEQFF
TRBV7-2	TRBD1	TRBJ1-3	-	TGTGCCAGCAGCTTGGGACAGTTCCCTGGAAACACCATATATTTT	CASSLGQFPGNTIYF
TRBV18	-	TRBJ2-7	-	TGTGCCAGCTCACCATCCGGAGCCTACGAGCAGTACTTC	CASSPSGAYEQYF
TRBV10-1	TRBD2	TRBJ2-2	-	TGCGCCAGCAGTGACCTATCAAGACTAGCGGATAACACCGGGGAGCTGTTTTTT	CASSDLSRLADNTGELFF
TRBV6-6	-	TRBJ2-7	-	TGTGCCAGCAGTTACGGCCACGAGCAGTACTTC	CASSYGHEQYF
TRBV28	TRBD2	TRBJ2-3	once	TGTGCCAGCATATCAAGCATGCGGGAGGCTGATACGCAGTATTTT	CASISSMREADTQYF
TRBV28	TRBD1	TRBJ1-2	-	TGTGCCAGCAGTTTAGGGGGGAGAGGGGGCGCAAGCCTTGGCTACACCTTC	CASSLGGRGGASLGYTF
TRBV6-5	-	TRBJ1-6	-	TGTGCCAGCAGCTCAGGTTCACCCCTCCACTTT	CASSSGSPLHF
TRBV7-8	TRBD2	TRBJ2-7	-	TGTGCCAGCAGCGGTCTAGCGGGGTCCTACGAGCAGTACTTC	CASSGLAGSYEQYF
TRBV11-2	TRBD2	TRBJ2-5	-	TGTGCCAGCAGGTCGACTAGCGGCAAGTCGATCGAGACCCAGTACTTC	CASRSTSGKSIETQYF
TRBV5-1	-	TRBJ2-3	-	TGCGCCAGCAGCTTGAACGTGGGAGAGTGGACAGATACGCAGTATTTT	CASSLNVGEWTDTQYF
TRBV7-3	TRBD1	TRBJ1-4	-	TGTGCCAGCAGCTTATTAGGGAGGGACAGGGGGACTTTAAAATATGAAAAACTGTTTTTT	CASSLLGRDRGTLKYEKLFF
TRBV5-1	-	TRBJ2-2	-	TGCGCCAGCCAGGGAACCGGGGAGCTGTTTTTT	CASQGTGELFF
TRBV4-2	-	TRBJ1-5	-	TGTGCCAGCAGCCAAGGAAGGTTCGACAGAATCTCACTTTATCAGCCCCAGCATTTT	CASSQGRFDRISLYQPQHF
TRBV29-1	TRBD2	TRBJ2-1	-	TGCAGCGTTGGACTAGCGAGGGGTGGTGAGCAGTTCTTC	CSVGLARGGEQFF